This T cell receptor beta chain was sequenced for a study of Tregs in tolerant kidney transplant recipients. This CDR3 is built from 12 residues. The ends were cut back, 4 bases at V and 5 bases at J, with 9 bases in the middle. Germline V gives CDR1 SGHRS, CDR2 YFSETQ. Profiling relied on immunoSEQ multiplex PCR, and the TCRdb table lists in-frame clones only, not all of them. The data contain roughly 69,000 clones, under 98% of them singletons. V usage is TRBV5-1 and J usage is TRBJ1-1; D is unresolved. This sequence originates from a human donor who received a combined kidney and bone marrow transplant. Sequenced material: Tregs from blood, taken before the transplant. CDR3 protein: CASSLVATEAFF. In nucleotides, the CDR3 is TGCGCCAGCAGCCTAGTGGCGACTGAAGCTTTCTTT. Looking up the rest from reference TRBV5-1 and TRBJ1-1 gives the full variable domain: KAGVTQTPRYLIKTRGQQVTLSCSPISGHRSVSWYQQTPGQGLQFLFEYFSETQRNKGNFPGRFSGRQFSNSRSEMNVSTLELGDSALYLCASSLVATEAFFGQGTRLTVV.